This T cell receptor (beta chain) was identified in a study of spatial heterogeneity in lung cancer. Study at large: Untreated early-stage non-small cell lung cancer patients, around 72 in total, were the donors.

This CDR3 contains 17 residues. After removal of 0 bases from V and 1 base from J, the junction contained 6 bases not matched to a gene. CDR1 SGHRS and CDR2 YFSETQ come from the germline V gene. The time point was: blood at routine non-recurrence follow-up after resection. Each CDR3 protein is one row after TCRdb ran MiXCR on the 5' RACE reads. Among 40,000 to 50,000 distinct CDR3 sequences listed, about 11% were seen once. The sequence was collected from a female donor with early-stage non-small cell lung cancer. This chain connects TRBV5-1 to TRBJ2-2, with TRBD2 identical over 7 bases. The material was PBMCs, obtained at follow-up. CDR3 sequence (DNA): TGCGCCAGCAGCTTGGACCCCCAGCGGGGGAACACCGGGGAGCTGTTTTTT. Protein product: CASSLDPQRGNTGELFF.